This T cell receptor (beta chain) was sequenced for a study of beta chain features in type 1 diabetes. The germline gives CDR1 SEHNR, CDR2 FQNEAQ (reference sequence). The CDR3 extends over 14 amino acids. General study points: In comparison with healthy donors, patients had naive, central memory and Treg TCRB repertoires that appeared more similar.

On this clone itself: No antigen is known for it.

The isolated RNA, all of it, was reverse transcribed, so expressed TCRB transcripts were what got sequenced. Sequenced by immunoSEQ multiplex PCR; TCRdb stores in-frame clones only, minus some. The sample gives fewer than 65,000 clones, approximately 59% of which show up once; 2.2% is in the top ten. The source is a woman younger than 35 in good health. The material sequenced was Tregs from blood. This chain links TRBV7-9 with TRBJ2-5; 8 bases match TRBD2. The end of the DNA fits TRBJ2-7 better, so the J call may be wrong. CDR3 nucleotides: TGTGCCAGCAGGCATTCGGGGGGGGCCTACGAGCAGTACTTC. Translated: CASRHSGGAYEQYF.